This T cell receptor beta chain was found in a study of neoadjuvant nivolumab and ipilimumab in lung cancer. The CDR3 has 15 amino acids. Trimming removed 2 bases at V and 4 bases at J, with 15 bases between. The germline CDR1 and CDR2 sequences are SGHVS and FQNEAQ. Only in-frame clones appear in the TCRdb table, and some are missing; sequencing was by immunoSEQ multiplex PCR. The sample has 9,100 or so clones, approximately 80% seen once; the top ten hold about 3.2%. This material consisted of tumor tissue, taken after neoadjuvant nivolumab, alone or with ipilimumab, at or shortly before surgery. The chain combines TRBV7-8 with TRBJ2-7, with D perhaps assigned TRBD1 or TRBD2 (7 bases each). The TCR sequence derives from an adult with non-small cell lung cancer. The CDR3 DNA reads as TGTGCCAGCAGCTTACGGTGGCAGGGGGGGTACGAGCAGTACTTC. As protein: CASSLRWQGGYEQYF.